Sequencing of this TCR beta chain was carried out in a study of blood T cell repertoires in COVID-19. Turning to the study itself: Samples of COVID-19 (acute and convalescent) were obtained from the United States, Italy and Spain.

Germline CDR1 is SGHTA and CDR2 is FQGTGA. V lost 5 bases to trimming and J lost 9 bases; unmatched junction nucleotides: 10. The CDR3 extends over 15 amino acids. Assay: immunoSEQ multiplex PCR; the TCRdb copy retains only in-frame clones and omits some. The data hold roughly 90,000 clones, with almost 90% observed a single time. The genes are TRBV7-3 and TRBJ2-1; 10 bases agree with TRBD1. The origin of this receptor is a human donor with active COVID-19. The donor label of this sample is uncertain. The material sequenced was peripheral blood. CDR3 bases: TGTGCCAGCAGCCATTCCGGGACAGGGGACGGTGAGCAGTTCTTC. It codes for CASSHSGTGDGEQFF.